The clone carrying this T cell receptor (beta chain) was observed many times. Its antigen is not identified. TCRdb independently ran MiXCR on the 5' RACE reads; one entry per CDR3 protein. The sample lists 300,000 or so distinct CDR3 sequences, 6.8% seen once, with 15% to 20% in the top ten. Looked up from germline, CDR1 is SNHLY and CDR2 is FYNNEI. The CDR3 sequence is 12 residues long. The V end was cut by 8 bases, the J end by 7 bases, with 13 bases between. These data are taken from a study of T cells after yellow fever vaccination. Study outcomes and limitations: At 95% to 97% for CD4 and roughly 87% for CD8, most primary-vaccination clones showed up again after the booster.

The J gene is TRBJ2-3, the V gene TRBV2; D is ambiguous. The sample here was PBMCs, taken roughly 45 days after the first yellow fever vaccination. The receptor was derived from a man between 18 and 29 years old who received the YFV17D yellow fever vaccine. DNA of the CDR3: TGTGCCAGCTCCCCCGAACTGAATACGCAGTATTTT. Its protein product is CASSPELNTQYF. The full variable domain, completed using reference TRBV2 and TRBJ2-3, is EPEVTQTPSHQVTQMGQEVILRCVPISNHLYFYWYRQILGQKVEFLVSFYNNEISEKSEIFDDQFSVERPDGSNFTLKIRSTKLEDSAMYFCASSPELNTQYFGPGTRLTVL.